One and the same sample provided the 27 T cell receptor beta chains below, sequenced in a study of OX40 agonist ivuxolimab in advanced cancers. The method was the immunoSEQ multiplex PCR assay. The table comes from immuneACCESS by way of TCRdb, which keeps in-frame sequences with V and J called. Part of the clones is missing from these tables; in studies checked, under half for an unresolved V gene and the rest for unknown reasons. For this sample there are roughly 19,000 clones; roughly 80% appear just once. 14% of the sample is held by the ten biggest clonotypes. Specimen: CD4+ or CD8+ T cells sorted from blood, collected in a trial of the OX40 agonist ivuxolimab. All receptors come from an adult with an advanced solid tumor such as melanoma, head and neck, liver or kidney cancer.

This clone came up once. The chain couples TRBV19 to TRBJ1-5; D gene ambiguous. CDR3 length equals 14 residues. Per the germline V gene, CDR1 is LNHDA and CDR2 is SQIVND (reference sequence). The V and J ends lost 7 bases and 6 bases respectively, with 16 bases between them. CDR3 residues: CASTPSEVTQPQHF. In nucleotides, the CDR3 is TGTGCCAGTACCCCGTCCGAGGTAACTCAGCCCCAGCATTTT.

This clone was observed once. The chain carries TRBV5-4 and TRBJ2-7; 9 positions match TRBD1. The CDR3 has 13 amino acids. Germline V lookup: CDR1 SGHNT, CDR2 YYREEE (reference sequence). The V gene end was trimmed by 5 bases and the J gene end by 4 bases; junction bases not matched to a gene: 4. The CDR3 region is CASSGQGRYEQYF. The CDR3 nucleotides read TGTGCCAGCAGTGGACAGGGGAGGTACGAGCAGTACTTC.

This clone came up a few times. The V and J genes are TRBV6-5 and TRBJ2-7; TRBD1 might be the D (6 bases). Germline V gene data show CDR1 as MNHEY and CDR2 as SVGAGI. This CDR3 contains 15 residues. V was trimmed by 2 bases and J by 6 bases, leaving 17 bases between them. CDR3 sequence: CASSYGTTGHGEQYF. The CDR3 DNA reads as TGTGCCAGCAGTTACGGTACGACAGGTCATGGCGAGCAGTACTTC.

This CDR3 is CASSSAGVGANVLTF. In nucleotides, the CDR3 is TGTGCCAGCAGTTCAGCGGGGGTTGGGGCCAACGTCCTGACTTTC. This chain uses TRBV28 with TRBJ2-6, with 8 nucleotides matching TRBD2. The CDR3 spans 15 residues. J was trimmed by 3 bases and V by 4 bases; bases with no gene match: 2. Germline assignment: CDR1 MDHEN and CDR2 SYDVKM.

The chain's CDR3 is CASSPPGQGLYQETQYF. In nucleotides, the CDR3 is TGTGCCAGCTCACCGCCCGGGCAGGGTTTGTACCAAGAGACCCAGTACTTC. The chain recombines TRBV18 with TRBJ2-5, with D tentatively TRBD1 (5 bases). The V end was cut by 3 bases, the J end by 0 bases, with 17 bases between. The CDR3 consists of 17 residues. Germline assignment: CDR1 KGHSH and CDR2 LQKENI.

The chain uses TRBV10-1 and TRBJ2-3, with a tentative D call TRBD1 (6 bases). With 6 bases removed from V and 13 bases from J, the gap between germline ends came to 20 bases. CDR3 length equals 13 residues. Germline CDR1 and CDR2: WNHNN and SYGVQD (reference sequence). CDR3 sequence reads: CASRGAIGPMKYF. In DNA, the CDR3 is TGCGCCAGCAGGGGGGCAATTGGACCGATGAAGTATTTT.

Only one count was recorded for this clone. The chain recombines TRBV10-3 with TRBJ2-7; 7 bases align to TRBD1. From germline, CDR1 is ENHRY and CDR2 SYGVKD. The CDR3 consists of 16 residues. The ends lost 6 bases at V and 6 bases at J; junction bases unmatched: 17. The CDR3 reads CAIRVDEDREIAEQYF. Written as DNA, the CDR3 is TGTGCCATCAGGGTGGACGAAGACAGGGAGATTGCCGAGCAGTACTTC.

The chain employs TRBV9 and TRBJ1-3; the D is unclear. The CDR3 has 14 amino acids. Looked up from germline, CDR1 is SGDLS and CDR2 is YYNGEE. The V end was cut by 3 bases, the J end by 3 bases, with 10 bases between. CDR3 nucleotides: TGTGCCAGCAGCGCCCGGCCTGGTGGAAACACCATATATTTT. This translates into CASSARPGGNTIYF.

The chain links TRBV27 to TRBJ1-2; 8 nucleotides align to TRBD1. The junction had 14 bases not matched to a gene; V was cut back by 5 bases and J by 6 bases. Germline V gene data show CDR1 as MNHEY and CDR2 as SMNVEV (reference sequence). The CDR3 totals 16 residues. The DNA for the CDR3 is TGTGCCAGCAGTCGCGTCCCCGGGACAGGACGGAATGGCTACACCTTC. Amino acids: CASSRVPGTGRNGYTF.

As for this clone: The junction differs from germline at one of its ends, possibly a read error. The chain combines TRBV5-4 with TRBJ2-7, with TRBD2 identical over 12 bases. The CDR3 covers 15 residues. CDR1 and CDR2 from the germline V gene are SGHNT and YYREEE (reference sequence). Here the CDR3 DNA reads TGTGCCGGCAGCTTGACTAGCGGGAGTCTCCACGAGCAGTACTTC. This encodes CAGSLTSGSLHEQYF.

The rearrangement links TRBV7-2 to TRBJ1-2, with D possibly TRBD1 on 5 matching bases. The CDR3 runs to 13 residues. With 1 base removed from V and 3 bases from J, the gap between germline ends came to 6 bases. In germline, CDR1 is SGHTA, CDR2 FQGNSA. CDR3 in amino acids: CASSLGGDYGYTF. CDR3 bases: TGTGCCAGCAGCTTAGGGGGGGACTATGGCTACACCTTC. Complete variable domain (other parts from reference TRBV7-2 and TRBJ1-2): GAGVSQSPSNKVTEKGKDVELRCDPISGHTALYWYRQSLGQGLEFLIYFQGNSAPDKSGLPSDRFSAERTGGSVSTLTIQRTQQEDSAVYLCASSLGGDYGYTFGSGTRLTVV.

The rearrangement uses TRBV10-2 and TRBJ2-5; 12 nucleotides align to TRBD1. Germline V gene sequence: CDR1 WSHSY, CDR2 SAAADI. The CDR3 contains 14 residues. Trimming cost V 6 bases and J 4 bases; bases outside gene matches: 3. As DNA, the CDR3 is TGCGCCAGCAGAGGGACAGGGGGCGTAGAGACCCAGTACTTC. Its protein is CASRGTGGVETQYF.

This clone was counted a single time. The chain employs TRBV9 and TRBJ2-3, with D uncertain. CDR1 is SGDLS and CDR2 is YYNGEE in the germline V gene. With 0 bases removed from V and 1 base from J, the gap between germline ends came to 9 bases. The CDR3 sequence is 15 residues long. CDR3 DNA sequence: TGTGCCAGCAGCGTAGGACCCGGCCGCACAGATACGCAGTATTTT. Amino acids: CASSVGPGRTDTQYF.

V usage is TRBV5-4 and J usage is TRBJ2-5, with TRBD1 matching 9 bases. Near its end, the DNA agrees better with TRBJ2-7, so the J call may be wrong. The CDR3 runs 15 residues. Germline V CDR1 and CDR2: SGHNT, YYREEE (reference sequence). The CDR3 region is CASSIQGAGDHEQYF. DNA of the CDR3: TGTGCCAGCAGCATACAGGGGGCCGGAGACCACGAGCAGTACTTC.

The V gene is TRBV11-1, the J gene TRBJ2-7; no clear D. This CDR3 is built from 15 residues. The germline gives CDR1 SGHAT, CDR2 FQDESV (reference sequence). V lost 3 bases to trimming and J lost 1 base, with 13 bases between them. Here the CDR3 reads CASSFLHSLSYEQYF. In DNA form, the CDR3 reads TGTGCCAGCAGCTTTCTACACAGCTTATCCTACGAGCAGTACTTC.

The V gene is TRBV19, the J gene TRBJ2-1, with unresolved D. The V end lost 7 bases, the J end lost 4 bases, and 17 bases lay between the germline ends. The CDR3 contains 15 residues. Germline CDR1 and CDR2: LNHDA and SQIVND (reference sequence). The CDR3 DNA reads TGTGCCAGTAAGGAAGGGTACGGTGTGTACAATGAGCAGTTCTTC. This sequence encodes CASKEGYGVYNEQFF.

This clone has only a few counts. V usage is TRBV7-2 and J usage is TRBJ2-3, with TRBD1 matching 8 bases. Looked up from germline, CDR1 is SGHTA and CDR2 is FQGNSA. The CDR3 loop spans 15 amino acids. With V trimmed by 4 bases and J by 0 bases, 3 bases remained unmatched. CDR3 DNA: TGTGCCAGCAGCTACCGGACAGGGAGCACAGATACGCAGTATTTT. Protein: CASSYRTGSTDTQYF.

This chain links TRBV27 with TRBJ2-2, with 8 bases that match TRBD2. Germline CDR1 MNHEY, CDR2 SMNVEV (reference sequence). The CDR3 extends over 14 amino acids. J was trimmed by 7 bases and V by 6 bases; bases with no gene match: 7. DNA for the CDR3: TGTGCCAGCAGCCGTGGGACTAGGGTCGGGGAGCTGTTTTTT. This gives the protein CASSRGTRVGELFF.

This clone has just a few counts. The V call is TRBV10-2, the J call TRBJ2-1, with a tentative D call TRBD1 (6 bases). Germline V CDR1 and CDR2: WSHSY, SAAADI. The CDR3 contains 12 residues. V was pared by 7 bases and J by 6 bases, with 10 bases between. The CDR3 DNA reads as TGCGCCAGCAACGGACAGATCAATGAGCAGTTCTTC. It yields the protein CASNGQINEQFF.

This sequence joins TRBV10-2 and TRBJ1-5; D unresolved. Germline lookup yields CDR1 WSHSY and CDR2 SAAADI. There are 14 residues in the CDR3. Trimming pared 2 bases from V and 6 bases from J, leaving 11 bases between. The CDR3: CASSEPPSGQPQHF. Here the CDR3 DNA reads TGCGCCAGCAGTGAGCCCCCGTCGGGTCAGCCCCAGCATTTT.

The sample holds one count of this clone. The chain carries TRBV10-1 and TRBJ2-1, with 10 bases matching TRBD2. CDR3 length equals 16 residues. V was pared by 4 bases and J by 1 base, with 4 bases of the junction left unmatched. Germline V lookup: CDR1 WNHNN, CDR2 SYGVQD (reference sequence). CDR3 coding DNA: TGCGCCAGCAGTGCCCTACTAGCGGGGTCCTACAATGAGCAGTTCTTC. Translated, it gives CASSALLAGSYNEQFF.

This clone turned up a few times. The chain uses TRBV6-6 and TRBJ1-5; D remains unclear. Germline CDR1 and CDR2: MNHNY and SVGAGI (reference sequence). The CDR3 runs to 12 residues. Trimming took 5 bases from V and 0 from J, leaving 2 bases between them. CDR3 protein: CASSLSNQPQHF. Written as DNA, the CDR3 is TGTGCCAGCAGTCTTAGCAATCAGCCCCAGCATTTT.

This sequence joins TRBV2 and TRBJ1-2, with a weak D call TRBD1 (6 bases). The CDR3 spans 14 residues. The germline V and J ends were trimmed by 6 bases and 4 bases, with 15 bases remaining between them. CDR1 is SNHLY, CDR2 FYNNEI, per germline. The CDR3 loop reads CASRSDRQIYGYTF. The CDR3 bases are TGTGCCAGCAGATCTGACAGGCAGATCTATGGCTACACCTTC.

This clone was seen a handful of times. This chain uses TRBV28 with TRBJ1-6; unclear D gene. CDR3 length equals 12 residues. V lost 1 base and J 10 bases, leaving 5 bases between the germline ends. Per the germline V gene, CDR1 is MDHEN and CDR2 is SYDVKM. The chain's CDR3 is CASSLLTSPLHF. CDR3 coding DNA: TGTGCCAGCAGTTTATTAACCTCACCCCTCCACTTT.

The J gene is TRBJ2-1, the V gene TRBV5-1, with 8 positions matching TRBD2. Germline CDR1 is SGHRS and CDR2 is YFSETQ. The V segment lost 2 bases and the J segment 6 bases; nucleotides outside the gene matches: 1. The CDR3 contains 13 residues. The CDR3 region is CASSFTSGNEQFF. The DNA for the CDR3 is TGCGCCAGCAGCTTTACTAGCGGCAATGAGCAGTTCTTC.

Written as DNA, the CDR3 is TGCGCCAGCAGCGCCGGGACGGACAGCTACGAGCAGTACTTC. Translating it yields CASSAGTDSYEQYF. The rearrangement uses TRBV5-1 and TRBJ2-7, with D possibly being TRBD1 (6 bases). V shed 4 bases and J shed 3 bases, with 14 bases lying between them. CDR1 and CDR2 (germline): SGHRS, YFSETQ. CDR3 length: 14 residues.

The chain joins TRBV4-2 to TRBJ2-6; weak D call: TRBD2 (5 bases). The CDR3 consists of 15 residues. Trimming took off 4 bases at V and 2 bases at J, with 9 bases between the two ends. CDR1 and CDR2 (germline): LGHNA, YNFKEQ. CDR3 DNA: TGTGCCAGCAGCCGAGAGGGTACTGGGGCCAACGTCCTGACTTTC. It codes for CASSREGTGANVLTF.